The T cell receptor (beta chain) under discussion was sequenced for a study of identifying expanded T cells in peripheral blood. TCRdb's table, derived via immunoSEQ multiplex PCR, lists solely in-frame clones and lacks some. The sample shows approximately 100,000 clones, approximately 90% of them seen only once. Germline CDR1 reads SGHKS; CDR2 reads YYEKEE (reference sequence). J was trimmed by 3 bases and V by 1 base; bases with no gene match: 9. The length of the CDR3 is 18 residues. This TCR derives from a person between 18 and 69 years old in good health. The genes are TRBV5-5 and TRBJ2-7, with 14 bases lining up with TRBD2. The specimen was blood. The CDR3 DNA reads as TGTGCCAGCAGCTTGACCGGGACTAGCGGGAGACAGTACTACGAGCAGTACTTC. Translated: CASSLTGTSGRQYYEQYF. Based on the CDR3 plus reference TRBV5-5 and TRBJ2-7, the full variable domain is DAGVTQSPTHLIKTRGQQVTLRCSPISGHKSVSWYQQVLGQGPQFIFQYYEKEERGRGNFPDRFSARQFPNYSSELNVNALLLGDSALYLCASSLTGTSGRQYYEQYFGPGTRLTVT.